Each of the 5 T cell receptor beta chains below was sequenced from the same sample in a study of PD-L1 blockade in urothelial cancer. Method: immunoSEQ multiplex PCR; TCRdb's copy keeps in-frame clones and lacks some. The sample lists roughly 60,000 clones, almost 85% seen once, with about 4.5% in the top ten. The sample in question was PBMCs, obtained around atezolizumab (anti-PD-L1) treatment. The receptors here all came from a man in his 70s with urothelial cancer.

The rearrangement uses TRBV5-6 and TRBJ2-1; weak D call: TRBD2 (5 bases). The germline V gene encodes CDR1 SGHDT and CDR2 YYEEEE. The CDR3 length is 16 residues. V dropped 4 bases and J dropped 2 bases, with 16 bases sitting between them. The CDR3 protein is CASSRGVMMPYNEQFF. The DNA of the CDR3 is TGTGCCAGCAGCCGGGGTGTTATGATGCCCTACAATGAGCAGTTCTTC.

This clone was seen a single time. The sample carries other DNA sequences with the same CDR3. The gene calls are TRBV29-1 and TRBJ2-5, with D unclear. This CDR3 contains 11 residues. The V end was cut by 6 bases, the J end by 2 bases, with 7 bases between. From germline, CDR1 is SQVTM and CDR2 ANQGSEA. CDR3 coding DNA: TGCAGCGTAGAGAGACAAGAGACCCAGTACTTC. Protein sequence: CSVERQETQYF.

This clone has just a few counts. The rearrangement joins TRBV18 to TRBJ1-2, with unresolved D. The ends were cut back, 3 bases at V and 4 bases at J, with 12 bases in the middle. Germline-derived CDR1 and CDR2 are KGHSH and LQKENI. CDR3 size: 14 residues. The CDR3 here is CASSPRDAVYGYTF. CDR3 nucleotides: TGTGCCAGCTCACCTCGGGATGCCGTCTATGGCTACACCTTC.

The J gene is TRBJ2-5, the V gene TRBV6-4; TRBD1 agrees at 7 bases. Trimming at V came to 4 bases and at J to 4 bases, leaving 3 bases not matched to a gene. Per germline, CDR1 MRHNA and CDR2 SNTAGT. The CDR3 is 13 residues long. Here the CDR3 DNA reads TGTGCCAGCAGTGCAAACAGGGGAGAGACCCAGTACTTC. Protein: CASSANRGETQYF.

This rearrangement joins TRBV6-5 to TRBJ2-1; weak D call: TRBD1 (6 bases). The CDR3 is 15 residues long. V was pared by 6 bases and J by 2 bases, with 14 bases between. The V gene's germline CDR1 is MNHEY and CDR2 SVGAGI. The CDR3 sequence is CASRSDREAYNEQFF. In DNA form, the CDR3 reads TGTGCCAGCAGGTCGGACAGAGAAGCCTACAATGAGCAGTTCTTC.